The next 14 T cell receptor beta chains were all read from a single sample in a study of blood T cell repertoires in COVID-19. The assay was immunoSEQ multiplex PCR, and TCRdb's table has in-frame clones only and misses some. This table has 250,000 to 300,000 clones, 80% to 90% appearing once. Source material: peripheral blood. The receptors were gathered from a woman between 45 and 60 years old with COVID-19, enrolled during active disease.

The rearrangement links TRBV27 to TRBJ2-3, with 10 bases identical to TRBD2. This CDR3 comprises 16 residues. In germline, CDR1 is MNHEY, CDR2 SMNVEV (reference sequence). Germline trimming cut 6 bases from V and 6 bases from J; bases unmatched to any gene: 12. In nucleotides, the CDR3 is TGTGCCAGCAGAACCCAGCGGGAGGGCCCAAAGGATACGCAGTATTTT. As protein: CASRTQREGPKDTQYF.

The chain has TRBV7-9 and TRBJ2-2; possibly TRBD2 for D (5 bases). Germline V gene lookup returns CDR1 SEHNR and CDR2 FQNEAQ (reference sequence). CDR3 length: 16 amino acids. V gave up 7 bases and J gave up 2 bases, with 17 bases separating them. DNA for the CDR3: TGTGCCAGCACGCTAGGACTTCTGCTAAACACCGGGGAGCTGTTTTTT. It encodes CASTLGLLLNTGELFF.

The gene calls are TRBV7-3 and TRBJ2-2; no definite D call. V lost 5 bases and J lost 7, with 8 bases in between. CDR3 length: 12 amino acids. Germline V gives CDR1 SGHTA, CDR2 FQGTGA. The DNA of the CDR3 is TGTGCCAGCAGCCAATCGGGCGGGGAGCTGTTTTTT. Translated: CASSQSGGELFF. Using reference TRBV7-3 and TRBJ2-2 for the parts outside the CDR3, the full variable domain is GAGVSQTPSNKVTEKGKYVELRCDPISGHTALYWYRQSLGQGPEFLIYFQGTGAADDSGLPNDRFFAVRPEGSVSTLKIQRTERGDSAVYLCASSQSGGELFFGEGSRLTVL.

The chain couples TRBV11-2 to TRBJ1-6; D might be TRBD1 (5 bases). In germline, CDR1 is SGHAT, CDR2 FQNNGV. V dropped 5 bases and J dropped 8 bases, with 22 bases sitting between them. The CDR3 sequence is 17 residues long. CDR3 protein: CASSVVTGSLRDSPLHF. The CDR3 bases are TGTGCCAGCAGCGTCGTTACAGGTTCTCTCCGGGATTCACCCCTCCACTTT.

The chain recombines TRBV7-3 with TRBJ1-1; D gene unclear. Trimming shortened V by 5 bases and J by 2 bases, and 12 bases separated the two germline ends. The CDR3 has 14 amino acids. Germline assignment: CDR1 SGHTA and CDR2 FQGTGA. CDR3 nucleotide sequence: TGTGCCAGCAGCCGAGGTGGCAGAAACACTGAAGCTTTCTTT. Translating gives CASSRGGRNTEAFF.

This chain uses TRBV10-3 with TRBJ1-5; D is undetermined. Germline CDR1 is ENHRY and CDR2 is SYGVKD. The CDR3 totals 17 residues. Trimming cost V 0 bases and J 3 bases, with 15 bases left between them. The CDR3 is CAISESSRNSFNQPQHF. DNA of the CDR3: TGTGCCATCAGTGAGTCGTCGAGGAATTCCTTCAATCAGCCCCAGCATTTT.

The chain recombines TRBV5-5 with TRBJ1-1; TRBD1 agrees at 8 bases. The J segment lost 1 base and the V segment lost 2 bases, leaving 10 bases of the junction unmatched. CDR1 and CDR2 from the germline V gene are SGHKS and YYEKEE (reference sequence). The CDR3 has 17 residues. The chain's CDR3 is CASSFGGRQGWNTEAFF. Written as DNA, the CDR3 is TGTGCCAGCAGCTTCGGTGGGAGACAGGGGTGGAACACTGAAGCTTTCTTT.

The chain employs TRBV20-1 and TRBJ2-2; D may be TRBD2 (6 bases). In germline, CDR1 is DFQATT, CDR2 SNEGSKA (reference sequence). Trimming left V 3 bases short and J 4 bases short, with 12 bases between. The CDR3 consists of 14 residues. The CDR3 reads CSASASAGTGELFF. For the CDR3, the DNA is TGCAGTGCTAGTGCTTCAGCGGGCACCGGGGAGCTGTTTTTT.

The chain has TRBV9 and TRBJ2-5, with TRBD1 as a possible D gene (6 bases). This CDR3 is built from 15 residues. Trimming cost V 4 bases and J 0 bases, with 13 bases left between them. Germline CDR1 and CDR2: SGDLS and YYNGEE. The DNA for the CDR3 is TGTGCCAGCAGCTACCTTACAGGGTACCAAGAGACCCAGTACTTC. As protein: CASSYLTGYQETQYF.

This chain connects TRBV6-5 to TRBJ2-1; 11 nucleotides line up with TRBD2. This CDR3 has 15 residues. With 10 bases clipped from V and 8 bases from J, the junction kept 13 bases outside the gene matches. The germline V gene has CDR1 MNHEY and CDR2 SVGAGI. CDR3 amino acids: CATLAGGPIDDEQFF. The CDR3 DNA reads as TGTGCCACCTTAGCGGGAGGGCCGATTGACGATGAGCAGTTCTTC.

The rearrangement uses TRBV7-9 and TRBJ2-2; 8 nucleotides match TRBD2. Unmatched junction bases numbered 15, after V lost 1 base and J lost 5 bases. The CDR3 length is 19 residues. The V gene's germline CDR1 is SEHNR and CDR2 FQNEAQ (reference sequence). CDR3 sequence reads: CASSLGGLGLAGRTGELFF. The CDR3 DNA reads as TGTGCCAGCAGCTTAGGGGGCCTTGGGCTAGCGGGTCGAACCGGGGAGCTGTTTTTT.

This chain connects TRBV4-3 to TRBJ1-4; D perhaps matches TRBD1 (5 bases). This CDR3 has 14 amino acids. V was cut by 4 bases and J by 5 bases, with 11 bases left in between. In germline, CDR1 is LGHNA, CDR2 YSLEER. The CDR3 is CASSRKRQNEKLFF. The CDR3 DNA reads TGCGCCAGCAGCCGGAAGAGACAGAATGAAAAACTGTTTTTT.

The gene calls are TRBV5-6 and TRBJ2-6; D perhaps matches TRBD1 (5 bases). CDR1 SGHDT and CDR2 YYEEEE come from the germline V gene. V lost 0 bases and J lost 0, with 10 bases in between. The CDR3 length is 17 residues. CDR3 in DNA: TGTGCCAGCAGCTTGGTAAGGGGAAGCTCTGGGGCCAACGTCCTGACTTTC. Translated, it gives CASSLVRGSSGANVLTF.

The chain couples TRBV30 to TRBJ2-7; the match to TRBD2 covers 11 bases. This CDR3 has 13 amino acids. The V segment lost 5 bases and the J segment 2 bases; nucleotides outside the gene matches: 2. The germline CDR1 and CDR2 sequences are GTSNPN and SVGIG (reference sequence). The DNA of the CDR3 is TGTGCCTGGGGACTAGCGGGTACCTACGAGCAGTACTTC. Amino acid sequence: CAWGLAGTYEQYF.